The table lists the clone carrying this T cell receptor (beta chain) with a few counts. This sample was taken from a study of read filtering for tumor transcriptome and immune sequencing. Trimming stripped 6 bases from V and 4 bases from J, with 11 bases between. Germline V CDR1 and CDR2: MDHEN, SYDVKM. The CDR3 has 13 amino acids. The library was built from roughly 400 ng RNA with molecular barcoded adaptors for alpha/delta and beta/gamma chains. TCRdb used MiXCR to reprocess the reads, holding one entry per CDR3 protein. The sample lists 19,000 or so distinct CDR3 sequences, around 20% seen once, with under 30% in the top ten.

The TCR originated in a donor aged 40 or older with multiple myeloma. The V gene is TRBV28, the J gene TRBJ2-3; D is unresolved. Material for sequencing was a population of CD138-negative cells sorted from bone marrow. This CDR3 reads CASSPVRSDTQYF. CDR3 sequence (DNA): TGTGCCAGCAGCCCAGTTCGGTCAGATACGCAGTATTTT.